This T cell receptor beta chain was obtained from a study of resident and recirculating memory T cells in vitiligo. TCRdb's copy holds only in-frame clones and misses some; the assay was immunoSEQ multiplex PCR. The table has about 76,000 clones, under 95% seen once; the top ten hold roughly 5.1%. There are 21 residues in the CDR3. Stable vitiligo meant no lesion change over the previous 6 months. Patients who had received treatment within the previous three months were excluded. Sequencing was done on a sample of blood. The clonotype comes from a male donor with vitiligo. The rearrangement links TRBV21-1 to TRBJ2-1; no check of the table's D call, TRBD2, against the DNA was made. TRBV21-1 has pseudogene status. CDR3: CASSKVRGLAGDDSSYNEQFF. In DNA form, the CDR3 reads TGTGCCAGCAGCAAAGTAAGGGGACTAGCGGGAGACGATAGCTCCTACAATGAGCAGTTCTTC.